Only a few counts were recorded for the clone carrying this TCR beta chain. Germline V gives CDR1 SNHLY, CDR2 FYNNEI. This CDR3 spans 14 amino acids. This record belongs to a study of blood T cells in healthy people across ages. A sample-barcoded 5' primer and a J-beta primer mix were used in a second PCR of roughly 6 to 11 cycles. One entry per CDR3 protein, called by TCRdb with MiXCR from the 5' RACE reads. The sample has hundreds of thousands of distinct CDR3 sequences, around 21% seen once. Each of the donors had around 9 milliliters of peripheral blood drawn into EDTA-treated Vacutainer tubes. The chain has TRBV2 and TRBJ2-1; D is ambiguous. The end of the DNA fits TRBJ2-5 better, so the J call may be wrong. Sequencing input: blood. The source is a man between 65 and 85 years old in good health. The CDR3 protein is CASSEWAGQETQYF. CDR3 DNA sequence: TGTGCCAGCAGTGAATGGGCAGGTCAAGAGACCCAGTACTTC.